This is a list of T cell receptor gamma chains from one sample in a study of Vδ1+ human thymocytes. TCRdb redid the clone calls on the multiplex PCR reads with CATT. The table lists more than 25,000 gamma-chain clones, around 18% of them singletons, with 1.8% in the top ten. Sequenced sample: Vdelta1+ gamma-delta thymocytes from the thymus. The receptor source for this set is a boy younger than two who had congenital heart surgery. Each CDR3 is given with its conserved first and last residue. Fields, in order: clone size, V gene, J gene, CDR3 protein, CDR3 DNA. Size is stated for part of the rows, as once, few or many counts, or as a class when the clone is expanded.

-,TRGV8,TRGJ1/TRGJ2,CATWGPKKGHYYKKLF,TGTGCCACCTGGGGCCCGAAGAAAGGGCATTATTATAAGAAACTCTTT
few,TRGV3,TRGJ1/TRGJ2,CATWDSPCYKKLF,TGTGCCACCTGGGACAGTCCCTGTTATAAGAAACTCTTT
once,TRGV5,TRGJ1/TRGJ2,CATWDMGCRKKLF,TGTGCCACCTGGGACATGGGATGTCGTAAGAAACTCTTT
few,TRGV5,TRGJP2,CATWDGTYSDWIKTF,TGTGCCACCTGGGATGGAACCTATAGTGATTGGATCAAGACGTTT
few,TRGV4,TRGJP2,CATWDSTSDWIKTF,TGTGCCACCTGGGATTCTACGAGTGATTGGATCAAGACGTTT
few,TRGV5,TRGJ1/TRGJ2,CATWDRHRYYKKLF,TGCGCCACCTGGGACAGGCATCGGTATTATAAGAAACTCTTT
-,TRGV2,TRGJ1/TRGJ2,CATWDGLHYKKLF,TGTGCCACCTGGGACGGGCTGCATTATAAGAAACTCTTT
-,TRGV4,TRGJ1/TRGJ2,CATWDPSERKKLF,TGTGCCACCTGGGACCCTTCTGAAAGGAAGAAACTCTTT
medium-sized,TRGV9,TRGJ1/TRGJ2,CALWEQKKKLF,TGTGCCTTGTGGGAGCAGAAAAAGAAACTCTTT
-,TRGV4,TRGJ1/TRGJ2,CATWDGCYYKKLF,TGTGCCACCTGGGATGGTTGTTATTATAAGAAACTCTTT
-,TRGV9,TRGJ1/TRGJ2,CALWEVKLF,TGTGCCTTGTGGGAGGTGAAACTCTTT
few,TRGV8,TRGJ1/TRGJ2,CATWVHPLYKKLF,TGTGCCACCTGGGTTCATCCTCTTTATAAGAAACTCTTT
-,TRGV5,TRGJ1/TRGJ2,CATWDRPHLDKKLF,TGTGCCACCTGGGACAGGCCACACCTAGATAAGAAACTCTTT
-,TRGV2,TRGJ1/TRGJ2,CATWDGPGGYKKLF,TGTGCCACCTGGGACGGGCCGGGGGGGTATAAGAAACTCTTT
-,TRGV9,TRGJ1/TRGJ2,CALWEERYYKKLF,TGTGCCTTGTGGGAGGAACGATATTATAAGAAACTCTTT
-,TRGV5,TRGJ1/TRGJ2,CATWDRLWYYKKLF,TGTGCCACCTGGGACAGGCTTTGGTATTATAAGAAACTCTTT
-,TRGV3,TRGJ1/TRGJ2,CATWDTNYKKLF,TGTGCCACCTGGGACACTAATTATAAGAAACTCTTT
-,TRGV2,TRGJP1,CATWEGTGWFKIF,TGTGCCACCTGGGAGGGGACTGGTTGGTTCAAGATATTT
-,TRGV3,TRGJ1/TRGJ2,CATWDGPRYKKLF,TGTGCCACCTGGGACGGGCCGCGCTATAAGAAACTCTTT
few,TRGV9,TRGJ1/TRGJ2,CALWEVLHYKKLF,TGTGCCTTGTGGGAGGTGCTGCACTATAAGAAACTCTTT
few,TRGV9,TRGJ1/TRGJ2,CALWMGYKKLF,TGTGCCTTGTGGATGGGGTATAAGAAACTCTTT
-,TRGV4,TRGJ1/TRGJ2,CATWDGGNYKKLF,TGTGCCACCTGGGATGGCGGAAATTATAAGAAACTCTTT
-,TRGV2,TRGJP1,CATRDATGWFKIF,TGTGCCACCCGGGACGCCACTGGTTGGTTCAAGATATTT
-,TRGV8,TRGJ1/TRGJ2,CATWVPPEKLF,TGTGCCACCTGGGTTCCCCCCGAGAAACTCTTT
-,TRGV9,TRGJ1/TRGJ2,CALWEVPHYYKKLF,TGTGCCTTGTGGGAGGTGCCCCATTATTATAAGAAACTCTTT
few,TRGV9,TRGJ1/TRGJ2,CALWELATRSKKLF,TGTGCCTTGTGGGAGCTTGCAACTAGGTCTAAGAAACTCTTT
-,TRGV5,TRGJ1/TRGJ2,CATWDMLLYYKKLF,TGTGCCACCTGGGACATGCTCCTTTATTATAAGAAACTCTTT
few,TRGV4,TRGJ1/TRGJ2,CATWDAEGKLF,TGTGCCACCTGGGATGCCGAGGGGAAACTCTTT
few,TRGV5,TRGJP2,CATWDRRWIKTF,TGTGCCACCTGGGACAGGCGTTGGATCAAGACGTTT
few,TRGV4,TRGJ1/TRGJ2,CATWDGIPYKKLF,TGTGCCACCTGGGATGGGATCCCTTATAAGAAACTCTTT
-,TRGV4,TRGJ1/TRGJ2,CATWDGRRTYKKLF,TGTGCCACCTGGGATGGACGCCGTACCTATAAGAAACTCTTT
-,TRGV3,TRGJP2,CATWNHLLDDWIKTF,TGTGCCACCTGGAACCACCTCCTTGATGATTGGATCAAGACGTTT
few,TRGV8,TRGJP1,CATWDRDTTGWFKIF,TGTGCCACCTGGGATCGGGATACCACTGGTTGGTTCAAGATATTT
few,TRGV2,TRGJ1/TRGJ2,CATWDGSRKLF,TGTGCCACCTGGGACGGGTCCAGGAAACTCTTT
-,TRGV2,TRGJP1,CATWDGPRFKIF,TGTGCCACCTGGGACGGGCCGAGGTTCAAGATATTT
few,TRGV9,TRGJ1/TRGJ2,CALWERDYKKLF,TGTGCCTTGTGGGAAAGGGATTATAAGAAACTCTTT
few,TRGV9,TRGJP2,CALWEGHSSDWIKTF,TGTGCCTTGTGGGAGGGCCATAGTAGTGATTGGATCAAGACGTTT
-,TRGV5,TRGJ1/TRGJ2,CATWDRPGTYKKLF,TGTGCCACCTGGGACAGGCCTGGGACCTATAAGAAACTCTTT
-,TRGV2,TRGJ1/TRGJ2,CATWDGRFYYKKLF,TGTGCCACCTGGGATGGCCGATTTTATTATAAGAAACTCTTT
-,TRGV5,TRGJ1/TRGJ2,CATWDRRENYKKLF,TGTGCCACCTGGGACAGGCGCGAGAATTATAAGAAACTCTTT
-,TRGV9,TRGJP,CALWEGDVLGKKIKVF,TGTGCCTTGTGGGAAGGGGATGTGTTGGGCAAAAAAATCAAGGTATTT
-,TRGV9,TRGJP,CALWEGLPELGKKIKVF,TGTGCCTTGTGGGAGGGACTTCCCGAGTTGGGCAAAAAAATCAAGGTATTT
few,TRGV5,TRGJ1/TRGJ2,CATWDRPDGYKKLF,TGTGCCACCTGGGACAGGCCGGATGGTTATAAGAAACTCTTT
few,TRGV9,TRGJ1/TRGJ2,CALWEEIPPGDGKKLF,TGTGCCTTGTGGGAGGAAATACCCCCTGGTGATGGTAAGAAACTCTTT
-,TRGV8,TRGJ1/TRGJ2,CATWDPCLYYKKLF,TGTGCCACCTGGGATCCCTGCCTTTATTATAAGAAACTCTTT
few,TRGV4,TRGJP1,CATWVFTGWFKIF,TGTGCCACCTGGGTCTTCACTGGTTGGTTCAAGATATTT